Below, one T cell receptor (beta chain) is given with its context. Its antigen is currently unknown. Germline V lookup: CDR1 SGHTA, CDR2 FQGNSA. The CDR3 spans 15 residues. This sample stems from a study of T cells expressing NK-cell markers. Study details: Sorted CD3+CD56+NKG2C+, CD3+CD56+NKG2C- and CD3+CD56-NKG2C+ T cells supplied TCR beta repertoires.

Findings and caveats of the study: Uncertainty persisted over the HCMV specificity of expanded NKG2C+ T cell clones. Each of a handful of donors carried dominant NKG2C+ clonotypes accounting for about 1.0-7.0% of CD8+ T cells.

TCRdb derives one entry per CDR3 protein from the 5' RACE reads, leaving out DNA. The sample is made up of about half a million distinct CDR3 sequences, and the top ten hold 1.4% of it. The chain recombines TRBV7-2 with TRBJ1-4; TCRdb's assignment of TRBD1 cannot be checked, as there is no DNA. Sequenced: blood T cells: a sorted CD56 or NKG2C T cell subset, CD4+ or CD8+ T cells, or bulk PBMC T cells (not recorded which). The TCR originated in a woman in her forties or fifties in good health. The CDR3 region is CASSLSGTENEKLFF.